This TCR beta chain was captured by sequencing in a study of PD-1 blockade in classical Hodgkin lymphoma (dated by TCRdb to about 2020). Broadly, across the study: Nivolumab dosing was 3 mg/kg intravenously every 2 weeks, continuing until either disease progression or unacceptable toxicity. The study used CyTOF and TCR beta sequencing to define a peripheral blood immune signature of response to PD-1 blockade in classical Hodgkin lymphoma.

The Qiagen DNeasy kit was used to extract genomic DNA from unsorted PBMCs and from the negatively selected CD4+ and CD8+ fractions. TCR beta CDR3 regions were amplified by immunoSEQ multiplex PCR using primers annealing to V and J segments. A synthetic immune receptor repertoire was used to minimize amplification bias, and any residual bias was removed computationally once sequencing was done. The source study handled its data this way. Repertoire diversity was quantified as the Shannon entropy index using custom Python scripts. The unsorted, CD4+ and CD8+ repertoires were each analyzed separately, with the exception of combined analyses, where CD4+ and CD8+ sequences were merged in silico. Clonal expansion was defined as at least a 2-fold frequency increase after treatment relative to C1D1, with a pseudocount of 0.5 for undetected baseline clones. Singleton clones were defined as clones with 0 or 1 copy at C1D1, and non-singleton clones were defined as clones with 2 or more copies. By matching protein sequences in sorted samples from the same patient, clones expanded in unsorted samples were annotated as CD4+, CD8+ or unknown. Diversity changes from C1D1 to C4D1 were tested in paired samples using Wilcoxon tests. What TCRdb holds here is the immuneACCESS table cut down to in-frame rearrangements. Part of the clones is not present; checked against another copy, under half of the missing clones reflect an unresolved V gene, and the others are unexplained. V and J calls and clone size are those listed in that table; D and trimming were worked out from the DNA. This sample has approximately 49,000 clones in its table, and 60% to 80% of those were observed once. The top ten constitute under 20% of the sample.

The full study reports these points: Only a single clinical trial cohort was studied, and what caused the repertoire differences, possibly disease activity or prior therapy, remained undefined. Baseline diversity similar to that of newly diagnosed patients was observed in trial patients achieving complete response, whereas significantly lower diversity was observed in partial responders and progressors. CD4+ but not CD8+ TCR diversity rose significantly by C4D1 (p=0.0027 vs p=0.16), most apparent in complete responders (p=0.02). Baseline TCR diversity was reported as lower in newly diagnosed patients than in healthy donors, and lower still in relapsed/refractory patients. Lower diversity was observed in patients in whom nivolumab was started less than 1 year after ASCT, and these patients were excluded from later analyses so that confounding by immune reconstitution would be avoided.

This clone was recorded a few times. This receptor's antigen is unknown. The input lacks base qualities; no much larger clone sits a single base away. This specimen's time point label, per the study, means: cycle 4 day 1 (C4D1), after less than 7 weeks of nivolumab. Relapse after autologous stem cell transplantation had occurred in all trial patients, and cohorts A, B and C were distinguished by prior brentuximab vedotin exposure. A total of 50 to 70 patients with relapsed/refractory classical Hodgkin lymphoma made up the trial cohort, and each patient's best overall response was complete response, partial response or progressive disease. Single-agent nivolumab was administered to trial patients in the multi-cohort phase II CheckMate 205 trial. An independent review committee assessed best overall response by applying the 2007 International Working Group response criteria. Trial PBMCs were collected just before the start of nivolumab (C1D1) and during therapy at cycle 2 day 1 and cycle 4 day 1. After peripheral blood was drawn into 8 mL Vacutainer Cell Preparation Tubes, PBMCs were isolated by centrifugation and then cryopreserved.

The TCR comes from a human donor with classical Hodgkin lymphoma. Specimen: peripheral blood mononuclear cells (PBMCs), collected before the fourth cycle of nivolumab.

The CDR3 protein sequence reads: CAARDQGTRYEQYF. The DNA sequence is TGTGCCGCTCGGGACCAGGGGACGAGGTACGAGCAGTACTTC. The chain is assembled from TRBV6-1 and TRBJ2-7, with TRBD1 perhaps the D gene, on 6 matching bases. The CDR3 starts with the cysteine, ends with the phenylalanine, and has 14 residues. The CDR3 DNA has 42 bases and is translated from base 1. Relative to germline, V is 11 bases shorter and J is 4 bases shorter, with 21 bases between their ends. Per the germline V gene, MNHNS is the CDR1 and SASEGT is the CDR2.